The 18 T cell receptor beta chains listed next were all sequenced from one sample in a study of blood T cells in healthy people across ages. Together with a sample-barcoded 5' primer, a J-beta primer mix was included in a second PCR lasting roughly 7 to 11 cycles. TCRdb fed the 5' RACE reads into MiXCR, producing one record per CDR3 protein. The sample holds 850,000 to 1,100,000 distinct CDR3 sequences, around two fifths seen once. Sequences were obtained from blood. The receptors derive from a man younger than 35 in good health.

The chain uses TRBV5-5 and TRBJ1-1; 11 bases are a match to TRBD1. After removal of 4 bases from V and 7 bases from J, the junction contained 18 bases not matched to a gene. Germline loops: CDR1 SGHKS, CDR2 YYEKEE (reference sequence). This CDR3 spans 18 amino acids. CDR3 coding DNA: TGTGCCAGCAGCCTACCGAGGACAGGGGGCTTGAGGGCCAATGAAGCTTTCTTT. Protein: CASSLPRTGGLRANEAFF.

A few counts support this clonotype. CDR3 coding DNA: TGTGCCAGCAGTTACTCGGGGGTCGGGGAGCTGTTTTTT. This gives the protein CASSYSGVGELFF. The J gene is TRBJ2-2, the V gene TRBV6-2 or TRBV6-3; tentatively, D is TRBD1 or TRBD2 (5 bases each). Germline-derived CDR1 and CDR2 are MNHEY and SVGEGT. V lost 0 bases, J lost 7 bases, and 6 bases lay in between. The CDR3 spans 13 residues.

This clonotype was observed a handful of times. The DNA for the CDR3 is TGTGCCAGCAGCTTAGCGTACGACAGCTCCCAGCCCCAGCATTTT. Translated: CASSLAYDSSQPQHF. The chain joins TRBV7-9 to TRBJ1-5; D is possibly TRBD1 (5 bases). Germline V gene sequence: CDR1 SEHNR, CDR2 FQNEAQ (reference sequence). The CDR3 contains 15 residues. V was shortened by 0 bases and J by 7 bases, with 13 bases between the two germline ends.

CDR3 sequence: CASSSPGTTYNEQFF. Here the CDR3 DNA reads TGTGCCAGCAGTTCCCCCGGGACAACCTACAATGAGCAGTTCTTC. This rearrangement joins TRBV12-3 or TRBV12-4 to TRBJ2-1; TRBD1 might be the D (6 bases). CDR3 length equals 15 residues. Trimming took off 4 bases at V and 2 bases at J, with 12 bases between the two ends.

This clonotype was seen only a few times. The rearrangement uses TRBV30 and TRBJ2-1; possibly TRBD1 or TRBD2 for D (5 bases each). V lost 6 bases, J lost 9 bases, and 24 bases lay in between. CDR3 size: 15 residues. Looked up from germline, CDR1 is GTSNPN and CDR2 is SVGIG (reference sequence). CDR3 DNA sequence: TGTGCCTGTCCCTCGGGACCCGGAGTCGAGAGTGAGCAGTTCTTC. Translated, it gives CACPSGPGVESEQFF.

The chain couples TRBV4-1 to TRBJ1-2; D not certain. Germline V lookup: CDR1 MGHRA, CDR2 YSYEKL. There are 14 residues in the CDR3. V was cut by 4 bases and J by 7 bases, with 16 bases left in between. Here the CDR3 reads CASSPFTRSFGYTF. DNA of the CDR3: TGCGCCAGCAGCCCTTTCACGAGGTCGTTTGGCTACACCTTC.

This chain connects TRBV5-5 to TRBJ1-5; D is unclear. Trimming cost V 3 bases and J 5 bases, with 12 bases left between them. The CDR3 is 14 residues long. The germline V gene has CDR1 SGHKS and CDR2 YYEKEE (reference sequence). The CDR3 loop is CASSSELWDQPQHF. DNA of the CDR3: TGTGCCAGCAGCTCAGAACTCTGGGATCAGCCCCAGCATTTT.

This clonotype was detected only a few times. The rearrangement links TRBV12-3 or TRBV12-4 to TRBJ1-1, with 7 bases matching TRBD1. V shed 5 bases and J 1 base; nucleotides not matched to a gene: 4. The CDR3 is made up of 14 amino acids. This CDR3 reads CASSTRDRNTEAFF. For the CDR3, the DNA is TGTGCCAGCAGTACCCGGGACAGGAACACTGAAGCTTTCTTT.

This clonotype appeared a few times. The genes are TRBV27 and TRBJ2-1; D gene uncertain. Germline V gives CDR1 MNHEY, CDR2 SMNVEV (reference sequence). The CDR3 has 13 residues. The V end lost 3 bases, the J end lost 7 bases, and 10 bases lay between the germline ends. CDR3 DNA: TGTGCCAGCAGTTTGCCAGCGCGTAATGAGCAGTTCTTC. The encoded protein is CASSLPARNEQFF.

The rearrangement joins TRBV3-1 to TRBJ2-7; 10 bases match TRBD1. The trim removed 1 base at V and 7 bases at J, leaving 16 bases unmatched. Germline values: CDR1 LGHDT, CDR2 YNNKEL (reference sequence). The length of the CDR3 is 18 residues. The CDR3 is CASSQGITGTGDVREQYF. The DNA of the CDR3 is TGTGCCAGCAGCCAAGGTATAACCGGGACAGGGGATGTTCGGGAGCAGTACTTC.

This chain links TRBV20-1 with TRBJ2-3, with D unresolved. The germline V gene encodes CDR1 DFQATT and CDR2 SNEGSKA (reference sequence). Trimming cost V 6 bases and J 2 bases, with 18 bases left between them. This CDR3 contains 15 residues. CDR3 amino acids: CSAYPTGVSTDTQYF. The CDR3 nucleotides are TGCAGTGCGTATCCAACTGGGGTATCCACAGATACGCAGTATTTT.

This clonotype was detected a few times. This chain connects TRBV29-1 to TRBJ2-1, with no clear D. This CDR3 region has 17 residues. Trimming left V 4 bases short and J 15 bases short, with 34 bases between. Germline assignment: CDR1 SQVTM and CDR2 ANQGSEA. In DNA, the CDR3 is TGCAGCGTTGGGGTGGACGCCTCCCATCGAACCCCAAGGATCCCGTTCTTC. Translated, it gives CSVGVDASHRTPRIPFF.

The chain joins TRBV6-2 or TRBV6-3 to TRBJ2-1; D is ambiguous. The germline V and J ends were trimmed by 6 bases and 2 bases, with 11 bases remaining between them. Germline V gene lookup returns CDR1 MNHEY and CDR2 SVGEGT. The CDR3 covers 14 residues. The CDR3 here is CASSPGPAYNEQFF. CDR3 nucleotide sequence: TGTGCCAGCAGCCCAGGTCCAGCCTACAATGAGCAGTTCTTC.

This clonotype was recorded a few times. The genes are TRBV19 and TRBJ1-2; 9 bases are shared with TRBD1. The trim removed 6 bases at V and 2 bases at J, leaving 7 bases unmatched. CDR3 length: 15 amino acids. Germline-derived CDR1 and CDR2 are LNHDA and SQIVND (reference sequence). The CDR3 region is CASRPTGGKNYGYTF. For the CDR3, the DNA is TGTGCCAGTAGACCGACAGGGGGGAAGAACTATGGCTACACCTTC.

As concerns this clonotype: One end of the junction varies from germline; a read error may be responsible. V is TRBV7-8 and J is TRBJ2-3; 10 bases align to TRBD1. The CDR3 extends over 16 amino acids. In germline, CDR1 is SGHVS, CDR2 FQNEAQ. The CDR3 sequence: CVSSRRWGQGTDTQYF. The DNA for the CDR3 is TGTGTCAGCAGCAGACGCTGGGGACAGGGGACAGATACGCAGTATTTT.

The gene calls are TRBV24-1 and TRBJ2-5; D is unresolved. Germline CDR1 reads KGHDR; CDR2 reads SFDVKD. The CDR3 covers 12 residues. With 1 base removed from V and 11 bases from J, the gap between germline ends came to 10 bases. CDR3 residues: CATSDFPNEQYF. In DNA, the CDR3 is TGTGCCACCAGTGATTTCCCCAATGAGCAGTACTTC.

The chain couples TRBV2 to TRBJ2-1; D unresolved. The CDR3 length is 15 residues. Trimming removed 1 base at V and 13 bases at J, with 20 bases between. Per germline, CDR1 SNHLY and CDR2 FYNNEI. The CDR3 sequence: CASSEGRRRQETQFF. CDR3 DNA: TGTGCCAGCAGTGAAGGTCGTCGGCGCCAAGAGACCCAGTTCTTC.

The J gene is TRBJ2-5, the V gene TRBV24-1; D assignment may be TRBD1 or TRBD2 (6 bases each). V lost 4 bases and J 11 bases, leaving 28 bases between the germline ends. CDR1 is KGHDR, CDR2 SFDVKD, per germline. The CDR3 is made up of 17 amino acids. CDR3 sequence (DNA): TGTGCCACCAGTGAAAGGGGGGTCTCGTACCGCTACAATGAGCAGTACTTC. It translates to CATSERGVSYRYNEQYF.